This TCR beta chain was recovered during a study of T cell repertoires in cytomegalovirus infection. Whole-study context: Researchers turned to recently identified HLA-C-restricted CMV epitopes as well as well-studied HLA-B-restricted ones.

A remark on this clonotype: Its target is unknown.

Germline lookup yields CDR1 SGHAT and CDR2 FQNNGV. The length of the CDR3 is 15 residues. Trimming took 5 bases from V and 3 from J, leaving 17 bases between them. TCRdb independently ran MiXCR on the reads; one entry per CDR3 protein. The repertoire has about 480,000 distinct CDR3 sequences, 25% to 35% of them found once; the top ten carry about a sixth. The specimen comprised cultured PBMCs, sampled from culture after CMV antigen stimulation. The chain combines TRBV11-2 with TRBJ2-7; possibly TRBD2 for D (5 bases). The source is a human donor in good health (CMV status not recorded). Some clones in this sample may be carry-over from other donors' samples. The DNA for the CDR3 is TGTGCCAGCAGCCCAGGACTCCATACGATCTACGAGCAGTACGTC. Its translation is CASSPGLHTIYEQYV.